Presented here are 14 T cell receptor beta chains from one specimen sequenced in a study of T cell responses to AZD1222 COVID-19 vaccine. Measured with immunoSEQ multiplex PCR; TCRdb has only the in-frame clones, and not every one. The sample gives approximately 100,000 clones, about 88% of which show up once; about 3.7% is in the top ten. This specimen consisted of peripheral blood, obtained on day 0 of AZD1222 vaccination. The receptors derive from an adult in good health.

This clone was observed once. This chain joins TRBV6-5 and TRBJ2-3, with D perhaps TRBD2 (7 bases). Germline loops: CDR1 MNHEY, CDR2 SVGAGI. Trimming left V 6 bases short and J 6 bases short, with 19 bases between. The CDR3 sequence is 15 residues long. CDR3 coding DNA: TGTGCCAGCAGCCCCACTTGGGGGGGCGCGGATACGCAGTATTTT. This sequence encodes CASSPTWGGADTQYF.

This clone has only one observation. This chain uses TRBV6-5 with TRBJ1-4; D call uncertain. Germline CDR1 and CDR2: MNHEY and SVGAGI. Between the trimmed V and J ends, which lost 4 bases and 0 bases, there was a span of 9 bases. The CDR3 loop spans 15 amino acids. The DNA of the CDR3 is TGTGCCAGCAGTTTAACACTAGCAACTAATGAAAAACTGTTTTTT. Amino acids: CASSLTLATNEKLFF.

This clone is a singleton in its sample. The CDR3 loop is CASSQVVGQPQHF. The CDR3 coding sequence is TGCGCCAGCAGCCAAGTAGTGGGCCAGCCCCAGCATTTT. The chain carries TRBV4-1 and TRBJ1-5; D remains unclear. V was clipped by 1 base and J by 7 bases, with 8 bases between them. The CDR3 sequence is 13 residues long. Looked up from germline, CDR1 is MGHRA and CDR2 is YSYEKL.

The rearrangement joins TRBV28 to TRBJ1-2, with no clear D. With 3 bases removed from V and 0 bases from J, the gap between germline ends came to 5 bases. The CDR3 is 13 amino acids. Germline V gives CDR1 MDHEN, CDR2 SYDVKM. CDR3 sequence: CASSFKTNYGYTF. The CDR3 DNA reads as TGTGCCAGCAGTTTTAAAACTAACTATGGCTACACCTTC.

The chain links TRBV28 to TRBJ2-3, with D uncertain. Germline V gene data show CDR1 as MDHEN and CDR2 as SYDVKM. Trimming left V 6 bases short and J 2 bases short, with 15 bases between. The CDR3 spans 15 residues. The CDR3 nucleotides read TGTGCCAGCAGCCTACCAGGCCCTACCACAGATACGCAGTATTTT. It is translated as CASSLPGPTTDTQYF.

This chain connects TRBV10-3 to TRBJ1-1; the D gene is possibly TRBD1 (5 bases). Germline V CDR1 and CDR2: ENHRY, SYGVKD. This CDR3 is 15 amino acids long. Trimming removed 5 bases from V and 1 base from J, with 14 bases in between. The CDR3 protein is CAISPSAQGNTEAFF. The CDR3 bases are TGTGCCATCAGTCCCTCCGCCCAGGGGAACACTGAAGCTTTCTTT.

This chain links TRBV29-1 with TRBJ2-5, with D possibly matching TRBD2 (5 bases). Trimming stripped 5 bases from V and 10 bases from J, with 20 bases between. Germline V CDR1 and CDR2: SQVTM, ANQGSEA. This CDR3 comprises 13 residues. CDR3 in amino acids: CSVSPYHLEGQYF. The CDR3 nucleotides are TGCAGCGTTTCCCCCTACCACTTAGAGGGCCAGTACTTC.

The J gene is TRBJ1-2, the V gene TRBV18, with D maybe TRBD1 (5 bases). Germline CDR1 KGHSH, CDR2 LQKENI. The germline V and J ends were trimmed by 2 bases and 4 bases, with 14 bases remaining between them. The CDR3 spans 15 residues. In DNA, the CDR3 is TGTGCCAGCTCACCAGGGGCAGGCGGTCTCTATGGCTACACCTTC. This encodes CASSPGAGGLYGYTF.

This sequence joins TRBV28 and TRBJ1-5, with D possibly being TRBD1 (6 bases). Germline V gene data show CDR1 as MDHEN and CDR2 as SYDVKM. Trimming removed 3 bases from V and 7 bases from J, with 28 bases in between. This CDR3 is built from 19 residues. The CDR3 protein is CASSFWGVRGDKSQQPQHF. The DNA of the CDR3 is TGTGCCAGCAGTTTCTGGGGGGTGAGGGGGGACAAATCCCAGCAGCCCCAGCATTTT. Drawing the rest from reference TRBV28 and TRBJ1-5, the complete variable domain is DVKVTQSSRYLVKRTGEKVFLECVQDMDHENMFWYRQDPGLGLRLIYFSYDVKMKEKGDIPEGYSVSREKKERFSLILESASTNQTSMYLCASSFWGVRGDKSQQPQHFGDGTRLSIL.

V gene TRBV11-2 combines with J gene TRBJ1-3; no definite D call. Trimming stripped 2 bases from V and 0 bases from J, with 8 bases between. Germline V CDR1 and CDR2: SGHAT, FQNNGV. CDR3 size: 15 residues. The CDR3 nucleotides read TGTGCCAGCAGCTTATGGCGGCCCTCTGGAAACACCATATATTTT. This gives the protein CASSLWRPSGNTIYF. Drawing the rest from reference TRBV11-2 and TRBJ1-3, the complete variable domain is EAGVAQSPRYKIIEKRQSVAFWCNPISGHATLYWYQQILGQGPKLLIQFQNNGVVDDSQLPKDRFSAERLKGVDSTLKIQPAKLEDSAVYLCASSLWRPSGNTIYFGEGSWLTVV.

This rearrangement joins TRBV6-1 to TRBJ1-1; D uncertain. Germline-derived CDR1 and CDR2 are MNHNS and SASEGT. This CDR3 contains 16 residues. V dropped 2 bases and J dropped 0 bases, with 13 bases sitting between them. CDR3 amino acids: CASSEKELIMNTEAFF. The DNA of the CDR3 is TGTGCCAGCAGTGAAAAGGAGCTGATTATGAACACTGAAGCTTTCTTT.

This chain connects TRBV19 to TRBJ2-5, with 12 positions matching TRBD1. The CDR3 totals 17 residues. The V gene's germline CDR1 is LNHDA and CDR2 SQIVND (reference sequence). Losses at the gene ends were 4 bases for V and 4 bases for J; bases not matched to a gene: 10. The CDR3 spells CASSTSRDRGRGETQYF. The CDR3 nucleotides read TGTGCCAGTAGTACCTCCCGGGACAGGGGGCGCGGAGAGACCCAGTACTTC.

This clone came up once. This chain links TRBV5-1 with TRBJ2-3; the match to TRBD2 covers 9 bases. V lost 4 bases and J lost 2; bases outside the gene matches: 8. The length of the CDR3 is 16 residues. Germline lookup yields CDR1 SGHRS and CDR2 YFSETQ. DNA of the CDR3: TGCGCCAGCAGCCCAGCTAGCGGGGTAACCACAGATACGCAGTATTTT. Its translation is CASSPASGVTTDTQYF.

The chain uses TRBV6-2 or TRBV6-3 and TRBJ1-5; D is unresolved. There are 18 residues in the CDR3. V was pared by 2 bases and J by 3 bases, with 20 bases between. Germline loops: CDR1 MNHEY, CDR2 SVGEGT. The CDR3 DNA is TGTGCCAGCAGTTACCCGGTGGCGGAAAGCGGGTACAATCAGCCCCAGCATTTT. This codes for CASSYPVAESGYNQPQHF.